This record covers a single TCR beta chain. This entry is derived from a study of T cell responses to AZD1222 COVID-19 vaccine. Using immunoSEQ multiplex PCR, the repertoire was profiled, and TCRdb retains in-frame clones only, with some absent. The table records 150,000 to 200,000 clones, less than 95% of them present only once. Source: peripheral blood, taken on day 0 of AZD1222 vaccination. The receptor was derived from an adult in good health.

CDR3 amino acids: CATSDSGTGGYGYTF. The CDR3, as DNA: TGTGCCACCAGTGATTCGGGGACAGGGGGCTATGGCTACACCTTC. The chain employs TRBV24-1 and TRBJ1-2, with 11 bases that match TRBD1. The CDR3 consists of 15 residues. Germline CDR1 KGHDR, CDR2 SFDVKD. Losses at the gene ends were 2 bases for V and 4 bases for J; bases not matched to a gene: 2.